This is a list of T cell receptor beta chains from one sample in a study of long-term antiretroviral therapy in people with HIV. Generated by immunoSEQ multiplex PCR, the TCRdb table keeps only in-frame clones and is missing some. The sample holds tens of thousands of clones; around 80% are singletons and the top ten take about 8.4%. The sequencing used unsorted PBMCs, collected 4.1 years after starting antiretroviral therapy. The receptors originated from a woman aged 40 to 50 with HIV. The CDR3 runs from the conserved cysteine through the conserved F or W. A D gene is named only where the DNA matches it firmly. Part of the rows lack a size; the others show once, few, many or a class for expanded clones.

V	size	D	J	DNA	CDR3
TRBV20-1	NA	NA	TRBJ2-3	TGCAGTGCTAGAGATGGCGGCACGCAGTATTTT	CSARDGGTQYF
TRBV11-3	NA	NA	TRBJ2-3	TGTGCCAGCAGACCCAGGGAGAGAGATACGCAGTATTTT	CASRPRERDTQYF
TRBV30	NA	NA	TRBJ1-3	TGTGCCTGGAGTGGGGGGGACTCTGGAAACACCATATATTTT	CAWSGGDSGNTIYF
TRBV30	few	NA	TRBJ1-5	TGTGCCTGGAGCAGAGGCCCCGAGAGGCATCAGCCCCAGCATTTT	CAWSRGPERHQPQHF
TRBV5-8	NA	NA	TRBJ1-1	TGTGCCAGCAGCTTGTTTCCACAGAACATGAACACTGAAGCTTTCTTT	CASSLFPQNMNTEAFF
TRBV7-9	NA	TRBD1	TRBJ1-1	TGTGCCAGCAGCTTAAGGGACAGGGACCCCATGAACACTGAAGCTTTCTTT	CASSLRDRDPMNTEAFF
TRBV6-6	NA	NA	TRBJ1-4	TGTGCCAGCAGTTACCTCGGACCGCCGGTTAATGAAAAACTGTTTTTT	CASSYLGPPVNEKLFF
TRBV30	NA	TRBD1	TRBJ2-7	TGTGCCTGGATCCCTTGGACAGGGGCCATGGGGGAGCAGTACTTC	CAWIPWTGAMGEQYF
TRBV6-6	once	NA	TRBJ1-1	TGTGCCAGCAGTTACGGTGGTAGCACTGAAGCTTTCTTT	CASSYGGSTEAFF
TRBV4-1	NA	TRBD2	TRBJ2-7	TGCGCCAGCAGCCGGAGTAGCGGGGCCTACGAGCAGTACTTC	CASSRSSGAYEQYF